This TCR beta chain was captured in a study of technical replicates of blood from a handful of donors. The repertoire was sequenced with immunoSEQ multiplex PCR; TCRdb's copy has only in-frame clones and lacks some. The top ten hold over 0.25% of the sample, which has approximately 85,000 clones, approximately 95% seen once. V was trimmed by 4 bases and J by 6 bases, leaving 14 bases between them. CDR3 length equals 14 residues. Germline values: CDR1 LNHNV, CDR2 YYDKDF (reference sequence). Sequenced material: T cells isolated from PBMCs. The clonotype originates from a human donor in good health. This sequence joins TRBV15 and TRBJ2-3; TRBD1 might be the D (7 bases). CDR3 coding DNA: TGTGCCACCAGCATCGGAGGGGGCGGCGATACGCAGTATTTT. It yields the protein CATSIGGGGDTQYF.